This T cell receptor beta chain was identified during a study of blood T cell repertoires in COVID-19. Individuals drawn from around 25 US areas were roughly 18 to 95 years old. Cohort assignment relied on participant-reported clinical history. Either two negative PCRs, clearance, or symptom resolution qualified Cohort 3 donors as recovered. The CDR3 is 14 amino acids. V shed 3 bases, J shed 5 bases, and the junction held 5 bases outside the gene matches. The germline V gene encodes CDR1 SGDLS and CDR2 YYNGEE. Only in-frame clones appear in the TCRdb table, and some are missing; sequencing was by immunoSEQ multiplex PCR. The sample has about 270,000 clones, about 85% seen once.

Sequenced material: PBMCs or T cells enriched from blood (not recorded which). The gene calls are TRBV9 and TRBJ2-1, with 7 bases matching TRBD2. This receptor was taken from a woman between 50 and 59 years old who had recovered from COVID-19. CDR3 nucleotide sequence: TGTGCCAGCAGCGCCCGGGAGGTCAACAATGAGCAGTTCTTC. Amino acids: CASSAREVNNEQFF.